The table lists the clone carrying this T cell receptor beta chain with a few counts. Its target is not known. Time point noted: newly diagnosed GD, antithyroid drugs for less than 3 months. From PBMCs, RNA was extracted and then used to make the TCR library. The source of the sample is a study of regulatory T cells in long-lasting Graves disease. Arm-PCR of CDR3 regions with iRepertoire HTBI primers generated TCR beta libraries. TCRdb ran MiXCR on the multiplex PCR reads and lists one entry per CDR3 protein. Of approximately 470,000 distinct CDR3 sequences in the sample, roughly 16% were seen once. Unmatched junction bases numbered 8, after V lost 5 bases and J lost 1 base. CDR1 SGHTA and CDR2 FQGNSA come from the germline V gene. CDR3 length: 17 amino acids. Study results and caveats: Among samples with persistent disease, TRBV28, TRBJ1-2 and TRBJ2-5 were favored.

These data were also filed under a second study, of T cells in Graves' hyperthyroidism and ophthalmopathy.

The specimen was peripheral blood mononuclear cells (PBMCs), collected at new diagnosis, from a patient treated with antithyroid drugs. The receptor was isolated from a man aged 40-49 years with Graves disease. The chain has TRBV7-2 and TRBJ2-5; 12 nucleotides agree with TRBD2. CDR3 bases: TGTGCCAGCAGCCTGCGTCTAGCGGGAGGGTCCCAAGAGACCCAGTACTTC. Residues: CASSLRLAGGSQETQYF.